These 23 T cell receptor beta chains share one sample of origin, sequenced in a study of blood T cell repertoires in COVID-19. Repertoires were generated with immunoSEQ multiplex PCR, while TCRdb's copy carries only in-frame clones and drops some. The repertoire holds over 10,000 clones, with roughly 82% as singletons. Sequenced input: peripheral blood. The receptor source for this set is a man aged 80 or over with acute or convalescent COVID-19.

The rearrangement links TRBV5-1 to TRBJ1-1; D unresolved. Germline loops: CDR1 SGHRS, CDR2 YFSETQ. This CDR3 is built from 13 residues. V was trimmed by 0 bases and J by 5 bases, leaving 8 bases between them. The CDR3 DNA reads TGCGCCAGCAGCTTGGGCCAGGCTACTGAAGCTTTCTTT. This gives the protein CASSLGQATEAFF.

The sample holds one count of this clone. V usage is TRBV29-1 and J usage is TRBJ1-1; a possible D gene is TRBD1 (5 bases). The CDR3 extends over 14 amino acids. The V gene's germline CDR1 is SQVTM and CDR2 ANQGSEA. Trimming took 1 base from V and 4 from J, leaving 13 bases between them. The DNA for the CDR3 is TGCAGCGTTGAAGCCGGTCGGGGGAGCACTGAAGCTTTCTTT. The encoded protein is CSVEAGRGSTEAFF.

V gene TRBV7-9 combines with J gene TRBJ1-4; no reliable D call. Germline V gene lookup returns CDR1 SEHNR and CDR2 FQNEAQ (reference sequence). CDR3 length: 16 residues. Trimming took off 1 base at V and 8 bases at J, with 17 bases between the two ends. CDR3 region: CASSLGASRRREKLFF. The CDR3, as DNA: TGTGCCAGCAGCTTAGGAGCCTCTCGGAGGAGGGAAAAACTGTTTTTT.

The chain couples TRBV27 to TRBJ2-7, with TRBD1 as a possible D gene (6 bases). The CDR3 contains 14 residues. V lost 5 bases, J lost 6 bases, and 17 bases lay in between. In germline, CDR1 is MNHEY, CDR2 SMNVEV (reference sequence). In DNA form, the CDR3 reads TGTGCCAGCAGTCTCCGGGACCAGGGGCGCGAGCAGTACTTC. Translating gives CASSLRDQGREQYF.

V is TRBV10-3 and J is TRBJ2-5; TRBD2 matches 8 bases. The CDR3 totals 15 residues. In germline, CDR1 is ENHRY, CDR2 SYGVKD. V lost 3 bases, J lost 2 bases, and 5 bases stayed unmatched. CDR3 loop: CAISDHGGEQETQYF. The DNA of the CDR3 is TGTGCCATCAGTGACCACGGGGGGGAGCAAGAGACCCAGTACTTC.

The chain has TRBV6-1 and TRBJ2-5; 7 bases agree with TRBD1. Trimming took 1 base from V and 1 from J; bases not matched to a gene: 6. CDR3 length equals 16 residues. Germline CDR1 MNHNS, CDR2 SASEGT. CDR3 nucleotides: TGTGCCAGCAGTGAAGGTACAGGGGCGCCCCAAGAGACCCAGTACTTC. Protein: CASSEGTGAPQETQYF.

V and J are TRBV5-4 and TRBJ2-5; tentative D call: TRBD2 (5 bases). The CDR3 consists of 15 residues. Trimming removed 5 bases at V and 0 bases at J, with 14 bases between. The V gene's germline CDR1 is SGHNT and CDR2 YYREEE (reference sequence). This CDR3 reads CASRTGSADQETQYF. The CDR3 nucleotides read TGTGCCAGCAGAACGGGGTCAGCGGACCAAGAGACCCAGTACTTC.

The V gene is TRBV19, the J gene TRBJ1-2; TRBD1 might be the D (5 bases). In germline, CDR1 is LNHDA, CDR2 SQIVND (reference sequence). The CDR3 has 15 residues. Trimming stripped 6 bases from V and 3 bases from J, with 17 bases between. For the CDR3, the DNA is TGTGCCAGTAGCCAAAGGGGAACGGGAGACTATGGCTACACCTTC. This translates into CASSQRGTGDYGYTF.

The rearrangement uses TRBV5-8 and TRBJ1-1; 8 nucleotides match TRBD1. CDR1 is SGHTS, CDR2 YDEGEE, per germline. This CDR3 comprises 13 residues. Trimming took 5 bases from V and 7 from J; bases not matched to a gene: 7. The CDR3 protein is CASRFSGGFEAFF. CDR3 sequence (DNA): TGTGCCAGCAGGTTTTCAGGGGGCTTTGAAGCTTTCTTT.

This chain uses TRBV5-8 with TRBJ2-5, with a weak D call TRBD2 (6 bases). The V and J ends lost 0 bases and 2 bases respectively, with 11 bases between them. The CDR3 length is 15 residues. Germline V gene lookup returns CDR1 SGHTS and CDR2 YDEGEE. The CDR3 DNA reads TGTGCCAGCAGCTTGGAGGGACTTAAACAAGAGACCCAGTACTTC. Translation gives CASSLEGLKQETQYF. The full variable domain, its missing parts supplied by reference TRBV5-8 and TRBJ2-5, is EAGVTQSPTHLIKTRGQQATLRCSPISGHTSVYWYQQALGLGLQFLLWYDEGEERNRGNFPPRFSGRQFPNYSSELNVNALELEDSALYLCASSLEGLKQETQYFGPGTRLLVL.

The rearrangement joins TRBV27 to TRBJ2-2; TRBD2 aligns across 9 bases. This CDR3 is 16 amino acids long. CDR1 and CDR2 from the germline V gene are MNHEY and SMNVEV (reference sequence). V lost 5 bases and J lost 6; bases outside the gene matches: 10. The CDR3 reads CASSPPWLAGSGELFF. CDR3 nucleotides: TGTGCCAGCAGTCCACCCTGGCTAGCGGGGTCCGGGGAGCTGTTTTTT.

This CDR3 is CASSHQISGPAFANTGELFF. CDR3 sequence (DNA): TGTGCCAGCAGTCACCAAATTAGCGGGCCAGCGTTCGCGAACACCGGGGAGCTGTTTTTT. J is TRBJ2-2 and V is TRBV6-6; 7 bases fit TRBD2. CDR3 size: 20 residues. With V trimmed by 5 bases and J by 0 bases, 18 bases remained unmatched. Germline V CDR1 and CDR2: MNHNY, SVGAGI (reference sequence).

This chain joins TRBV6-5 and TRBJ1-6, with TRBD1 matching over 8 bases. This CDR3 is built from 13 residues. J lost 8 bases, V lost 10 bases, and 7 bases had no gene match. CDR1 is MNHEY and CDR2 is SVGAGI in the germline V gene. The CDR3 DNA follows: TGTGCCACCCGACAGGGGCAGTATTCACCCCTCCACTTT. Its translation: CATRQGQYSPLHF.

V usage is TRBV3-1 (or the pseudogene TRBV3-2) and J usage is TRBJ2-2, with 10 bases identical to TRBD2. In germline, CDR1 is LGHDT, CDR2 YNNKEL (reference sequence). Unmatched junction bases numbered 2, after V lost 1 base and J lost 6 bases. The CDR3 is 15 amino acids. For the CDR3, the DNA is TGTGCCAGCAGCCAAGTGAGCGGGGGGGCCGGGGAGCTGTTTTTT. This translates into CASSQVSGGAGELFF.

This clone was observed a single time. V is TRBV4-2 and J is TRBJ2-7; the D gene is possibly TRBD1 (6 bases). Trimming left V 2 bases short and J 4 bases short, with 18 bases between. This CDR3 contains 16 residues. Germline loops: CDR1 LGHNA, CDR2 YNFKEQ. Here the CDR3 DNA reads TGTGCCAGCAGCCAAACCCGACAGGTCCAAATTTACGAGCAGTACTTC. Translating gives CASSQTRQVQIYEQYF.

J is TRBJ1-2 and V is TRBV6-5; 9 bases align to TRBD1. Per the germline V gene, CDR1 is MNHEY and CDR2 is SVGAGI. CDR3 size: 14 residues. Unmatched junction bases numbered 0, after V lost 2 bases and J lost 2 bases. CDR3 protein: CASSYGTGNYGYTF. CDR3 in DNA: TGTGCCAGCAGTTACGGGACAGGGAACTATGGCTACACCTTC.

CDR3 in DNA: TGTGCCATCGGAGTCGGGAGCTATGGCTACACCTTC. Translated: CAIGVGSYGYTF. The chain couples TRBV10-3 to TRBJ1-2; D is ambiguous. Looked up from germline, CDR1 is ENHRY and CDR2 is SYGVKD. The CDR3 totals 12 residues. With 8 bases removed from V and 4 bases from J, the gap between germline ends came to 11 bases.

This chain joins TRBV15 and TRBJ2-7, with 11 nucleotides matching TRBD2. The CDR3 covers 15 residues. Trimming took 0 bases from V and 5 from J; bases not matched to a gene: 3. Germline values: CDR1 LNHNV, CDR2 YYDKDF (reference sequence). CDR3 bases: TGTGCCACCAGCAGAGATCTAGCGGGGGGCCACGAGCAGTACTTC. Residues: CATSRDLAGGHEQYF.

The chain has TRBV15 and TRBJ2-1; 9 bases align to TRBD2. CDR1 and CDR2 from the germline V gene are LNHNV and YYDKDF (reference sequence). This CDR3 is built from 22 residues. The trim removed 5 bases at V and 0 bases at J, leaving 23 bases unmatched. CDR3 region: CATSGGTSLLAALGSSYNEQFF. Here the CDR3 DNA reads TGTGCCACCAGCGGGGGGACTAGCCTCCTGGCTGCCCTAGGGAGCTCCTACAATGAGCAGTTCTTC.

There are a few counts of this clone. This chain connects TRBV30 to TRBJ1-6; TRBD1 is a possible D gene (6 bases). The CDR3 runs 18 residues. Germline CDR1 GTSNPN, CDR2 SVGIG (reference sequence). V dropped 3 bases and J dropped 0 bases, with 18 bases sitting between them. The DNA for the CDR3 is TGTGCCTGGAGGAATTGGCAGGGGCCTAGCTCCTATAATTCACCCCTCCACTTT. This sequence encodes CAWRNWQGPSSYNSPLHF.

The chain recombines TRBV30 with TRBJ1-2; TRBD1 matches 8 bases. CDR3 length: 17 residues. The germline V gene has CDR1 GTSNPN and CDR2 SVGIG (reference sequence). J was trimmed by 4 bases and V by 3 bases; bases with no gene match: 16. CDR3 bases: TGTGCCTGGAGAGATAGAACAGGGGGGAAGGTTGCCTATGGCTACACCTTC. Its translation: CAWRDRTGGKVAYGYTF. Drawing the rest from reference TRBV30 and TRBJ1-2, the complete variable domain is SQTIHQWPATLVQPVGSPLSLECTVEGTSNPNLYWYRQAAGRGLQLLFYSVGIGQISSEVPQNLSASRPQDRQFILSSKKLLLSDSGFYLCAWRDRTGGKVAYGYTFGSGTRLTVV.

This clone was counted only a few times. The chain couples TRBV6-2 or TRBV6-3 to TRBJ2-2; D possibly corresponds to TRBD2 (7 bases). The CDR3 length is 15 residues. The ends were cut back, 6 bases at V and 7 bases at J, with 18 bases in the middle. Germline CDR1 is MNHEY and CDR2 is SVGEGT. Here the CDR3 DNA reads TGTGCCAGCAGCCTAATCGGGGGGCCCGGCGGGGAGCTGTTTTTT. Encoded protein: CASSLIGGPGGELFF.

This chain's CDR3 is CASNGPYSYEQYF. The CDR3 nucleotides read TGTGCCAGCAATGGGCCATACTCCTACGAGCAGTACTTC. The J gene is TRBJ2-7, the V gene TRBV2, with D unclear. Germline V gene lookup returns CDR1 SNHLY and CDR2 FYNNEI. This CDR3 has 13 amino acids. The ends were cut back, 7 bases at V and 0 bases at J, with 10 bases in the middle.